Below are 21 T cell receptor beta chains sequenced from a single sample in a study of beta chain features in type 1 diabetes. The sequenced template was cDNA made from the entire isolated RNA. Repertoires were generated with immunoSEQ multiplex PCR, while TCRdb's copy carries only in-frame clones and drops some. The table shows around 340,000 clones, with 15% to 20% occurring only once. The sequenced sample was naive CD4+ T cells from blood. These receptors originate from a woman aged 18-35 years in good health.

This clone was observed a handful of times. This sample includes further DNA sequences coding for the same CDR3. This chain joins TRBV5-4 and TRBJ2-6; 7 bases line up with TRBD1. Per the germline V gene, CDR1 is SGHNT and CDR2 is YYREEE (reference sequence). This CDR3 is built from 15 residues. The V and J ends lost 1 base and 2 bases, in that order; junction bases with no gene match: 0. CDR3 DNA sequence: TGTGCCAGCAGCTTGACAGGGGCTGGGGCCAACGTCCTGACTTTC. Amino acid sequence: CASSLTGAGANVLTF. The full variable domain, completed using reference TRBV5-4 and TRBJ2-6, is ETGVTQSPTHLIKTRGQQVTLRCSSQSGHNTVSWYQQALGQGPQFIFQYYREEENGRGNFPPRFSGLQFPNYSSELNVNALELDDSALYLCASSLTGAGANVLTFGAGSRLTVL.

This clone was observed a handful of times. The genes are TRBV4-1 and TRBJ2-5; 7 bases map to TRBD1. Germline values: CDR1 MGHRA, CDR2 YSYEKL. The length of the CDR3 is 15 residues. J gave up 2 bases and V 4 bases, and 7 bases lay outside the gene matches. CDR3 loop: CASSPNRQGQETQYF. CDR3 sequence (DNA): TGCGCCAGCAGCCCAAATCGACAGGGACAAGAGACCCAGTACTTC.

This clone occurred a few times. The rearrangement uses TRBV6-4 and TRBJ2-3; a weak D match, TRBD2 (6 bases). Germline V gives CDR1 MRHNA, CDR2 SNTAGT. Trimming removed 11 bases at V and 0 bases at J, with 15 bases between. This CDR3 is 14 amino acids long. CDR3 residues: CAAGSGRSTDTQYF. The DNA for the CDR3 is TGTGCCGCGGGGAGCGGAAGAAGCACAGATACGCAGTATTTT.

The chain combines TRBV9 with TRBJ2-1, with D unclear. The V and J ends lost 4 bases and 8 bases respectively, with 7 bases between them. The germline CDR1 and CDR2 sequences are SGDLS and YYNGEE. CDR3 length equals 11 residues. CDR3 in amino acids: CASSPRDEQFF. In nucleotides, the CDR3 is TGTGCCAGCAGCCCCCGGGATGAGCAGTTCTTC.

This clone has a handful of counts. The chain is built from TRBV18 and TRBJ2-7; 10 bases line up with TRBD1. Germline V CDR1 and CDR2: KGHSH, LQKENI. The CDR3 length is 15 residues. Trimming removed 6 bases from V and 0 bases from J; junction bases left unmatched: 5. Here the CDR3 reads CASSLDRGHSYEQYF. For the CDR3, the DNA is TGTGCCAGCTCCCTTGACAGGGGGCACTCCTACGAGCAGTACTTC.

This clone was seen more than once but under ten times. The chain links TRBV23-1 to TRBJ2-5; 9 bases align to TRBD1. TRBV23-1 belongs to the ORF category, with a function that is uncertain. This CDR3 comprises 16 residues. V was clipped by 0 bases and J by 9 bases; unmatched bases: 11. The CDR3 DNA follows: TGCGCCAGCAGTCAATCACTGCACAGGGGGCTCCAAGCCCAGTACTTC. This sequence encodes CASSQSLHRGLQAQYF.

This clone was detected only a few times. CDR3 nucleotide sequence: TGTGCCAGCAGCTCGGACAGTAATTCACCCCTCCACTTT. It is translated as CASSSDSNSPLHF. This sequence joins TRBV7-2 and TRBJ1-6, with D tentatively TRBD1 (6 bases). Germline lookup yields CDR1 SGHTA and CDR2 FQGNSA. Trimming shortened V by 4 bases and J by 6 bases, and 7 bases separated the two germline ends. CDR3 length: 13 amino acids.

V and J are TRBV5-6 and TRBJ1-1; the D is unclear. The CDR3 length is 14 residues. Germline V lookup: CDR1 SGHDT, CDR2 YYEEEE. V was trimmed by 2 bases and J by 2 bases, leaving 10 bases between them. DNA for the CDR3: TGTGCCAGCAGCTTTGGAGCATTCAACACTGAAGCTTTCTTT. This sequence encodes CASSFGAFNTEAFF. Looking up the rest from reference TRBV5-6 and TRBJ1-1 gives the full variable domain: DAGVTQSPTHLIKTRGQQVTLRCSPKSGHDTVSWYQQALGQGPQFIFQYYEEEERQRGNFPDRFSGHQFPNYSSELNVNALLLGDSALYLCASSFGAFNTEAFFGQGTRLTVV.

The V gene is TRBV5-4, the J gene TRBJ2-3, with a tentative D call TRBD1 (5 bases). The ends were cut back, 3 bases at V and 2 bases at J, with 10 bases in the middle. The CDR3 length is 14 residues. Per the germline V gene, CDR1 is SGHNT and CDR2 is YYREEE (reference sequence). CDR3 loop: CASSSRTYTDTQYF. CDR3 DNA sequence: TGTGCCAGCAGCTCGCGGACATACACAGATACGCAGTATTTT. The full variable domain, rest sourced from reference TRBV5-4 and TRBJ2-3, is ETGVTQSPTHLIKTRGQQVTLRCSSQSGHNTVSWYQQALGQGPQFIFQYYREEENGRGNFPPRFSGLQFPNYSSELNVNALELDDSALYLCASSSRTYTDTQYFGPGTRLTVL.

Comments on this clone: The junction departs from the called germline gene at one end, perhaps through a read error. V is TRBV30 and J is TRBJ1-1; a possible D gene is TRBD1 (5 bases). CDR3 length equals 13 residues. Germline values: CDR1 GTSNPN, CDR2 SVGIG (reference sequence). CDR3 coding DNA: TGTGCCTGGAGTATGACAGCAAACACTGGAGCTTTCTTT. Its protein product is CAWSMTANTGAFF.

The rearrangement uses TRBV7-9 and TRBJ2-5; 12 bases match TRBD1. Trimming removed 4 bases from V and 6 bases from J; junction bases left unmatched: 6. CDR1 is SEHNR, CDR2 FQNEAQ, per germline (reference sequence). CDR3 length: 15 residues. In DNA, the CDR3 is TGTGCCAGCAGCTCCCTGGGACAGGGGGCGAAGACCCAGTACTTC. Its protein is CASSSLGQGAKTQYF.

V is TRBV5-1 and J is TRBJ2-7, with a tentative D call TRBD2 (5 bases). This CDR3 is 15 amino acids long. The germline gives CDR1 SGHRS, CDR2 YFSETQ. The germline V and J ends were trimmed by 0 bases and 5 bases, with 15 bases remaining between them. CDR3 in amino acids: CASSLAGRFGNEQYF. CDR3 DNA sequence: TGCGCCAGCAGCTTGGCGGGCAGGTTCGGGAACGAGCAGTACTTC. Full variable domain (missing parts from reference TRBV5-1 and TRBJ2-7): KAGVTQTPRYLIKTRGQQVTLSCSPISGHRSVSWYQQTPGQGLQFLFEYFSETQRNKGNFPGRFSGRQFSNSRSEMNVSTLELGDSALYLCASSLAGRFGNEQYFGPGTRLTVT.

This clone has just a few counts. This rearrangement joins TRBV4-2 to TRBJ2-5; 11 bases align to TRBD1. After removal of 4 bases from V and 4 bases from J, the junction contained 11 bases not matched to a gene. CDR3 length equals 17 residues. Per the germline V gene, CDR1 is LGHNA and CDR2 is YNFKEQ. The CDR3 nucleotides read TGTGCCAGCAGCCTAAACCCGGGACAGGGGGTAACAGAGACCCAGTACTTC. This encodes CASSLNPGQGVTETQYF.

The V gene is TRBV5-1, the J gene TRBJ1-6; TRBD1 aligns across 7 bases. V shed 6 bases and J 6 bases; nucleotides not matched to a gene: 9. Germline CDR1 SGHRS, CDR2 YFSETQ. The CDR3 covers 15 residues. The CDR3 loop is CASTTGDMVNSPLHF. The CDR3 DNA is TGCGCCAGCACAACAGGGGACATGGTTAATTCACCCCTCCACTTT.

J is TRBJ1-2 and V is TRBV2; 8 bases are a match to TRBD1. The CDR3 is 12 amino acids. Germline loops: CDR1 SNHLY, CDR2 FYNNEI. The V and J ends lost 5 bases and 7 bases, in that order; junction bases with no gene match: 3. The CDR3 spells CASSPGGAGYTF. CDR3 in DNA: TGTGCCAGCAGTCCAGGGGGCGCTGGCTACACCTTC.

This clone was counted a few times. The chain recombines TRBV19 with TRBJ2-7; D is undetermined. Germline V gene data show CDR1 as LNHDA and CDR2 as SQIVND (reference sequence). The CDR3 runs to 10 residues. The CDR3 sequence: CAIIRGEQYF. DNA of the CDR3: TGTGCTATAATCCGAGGCGAGCAGTACTTC.

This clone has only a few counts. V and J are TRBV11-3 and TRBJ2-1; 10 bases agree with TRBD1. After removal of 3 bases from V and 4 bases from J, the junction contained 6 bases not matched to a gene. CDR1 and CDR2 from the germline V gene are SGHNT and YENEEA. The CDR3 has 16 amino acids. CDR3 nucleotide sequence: TGTGCCAGCAGCTTTGACGGGACAGGGGCTTACAATGAGCAGTTCTTC. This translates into CASSFDGTGAYNEQFF. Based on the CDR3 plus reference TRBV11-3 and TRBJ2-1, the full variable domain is EAGVVQSPRYKIIEKKQPVAFWCNPISGHNTLYWYLQNLGQGPELLIRYENEEAVDDSQLPKDRFSAERLKGVDSTLKIQPAELGDSAVYLCASSFDGTGAYNEQFFGPGTRLTVL.

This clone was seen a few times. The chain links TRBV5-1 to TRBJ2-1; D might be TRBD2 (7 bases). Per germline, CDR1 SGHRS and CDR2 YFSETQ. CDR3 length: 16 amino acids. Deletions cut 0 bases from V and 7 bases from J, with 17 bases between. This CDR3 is CASSLAPAGAGNEQFF. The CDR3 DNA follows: TGCGCCAGCAGCTTGGCTCCTGCGGGGGCGGGTAATGAGCAGTTCTTC. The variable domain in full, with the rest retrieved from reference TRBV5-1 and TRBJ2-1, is KAGVTQTPRYLIKTRGQQVTLSCSPISGHRSVSWYQQTPGQGLQFLFEYFSETQRNKGNFPGRFSGRQFSNSRSEMNVSTLELGDSALYLCASSLAPAGAGNEQFFGPGTRLTVL.

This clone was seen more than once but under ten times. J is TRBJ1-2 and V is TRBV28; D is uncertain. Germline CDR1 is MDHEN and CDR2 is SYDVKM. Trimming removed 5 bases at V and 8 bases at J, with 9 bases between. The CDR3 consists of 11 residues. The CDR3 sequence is CASSVFAGYTF. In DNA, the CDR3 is TGTGCCAGCAGTGTTTTCGCGGGCTACACCTTC.

In DNA, the CDR3 is TGTGCCAGCAGCTTACTGTGGGGGGCCTACGAGCAGTACTTC. Amino acid sequence: CASSLLWGAYEQYF. The chain uses TRBV7-9 and TRBJ2-7, with D perhaps TRBD2 (6 bases). The CDR3 is 14 amino acids. Trimming stripped 2 bases from V and 2 bases from J, with 10 bases between. Germline CDR1 SEHNR, CDR2 FQNEAQ (reference sequence).

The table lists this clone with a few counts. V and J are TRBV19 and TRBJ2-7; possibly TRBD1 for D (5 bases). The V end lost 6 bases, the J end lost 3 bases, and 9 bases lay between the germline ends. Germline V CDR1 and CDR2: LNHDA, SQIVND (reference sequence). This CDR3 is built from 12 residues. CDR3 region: CASSQTGYEQYF. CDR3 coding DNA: TGTGCCAGTAGCCAAACAGGCTACGAGCAGTACTTC.